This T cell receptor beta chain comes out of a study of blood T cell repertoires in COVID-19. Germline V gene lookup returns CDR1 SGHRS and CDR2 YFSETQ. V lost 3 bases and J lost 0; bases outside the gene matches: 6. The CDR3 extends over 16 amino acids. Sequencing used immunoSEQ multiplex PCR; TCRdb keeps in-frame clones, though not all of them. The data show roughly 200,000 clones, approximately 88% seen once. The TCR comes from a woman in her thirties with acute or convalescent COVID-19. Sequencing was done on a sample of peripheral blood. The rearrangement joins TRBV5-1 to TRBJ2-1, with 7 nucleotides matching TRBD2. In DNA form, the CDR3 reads TGCGCCAGCAGCTCCCTAGCGGAAAGCTCCTACAATGAGCAGTTCTTC. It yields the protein CASSSLAESSYNEQFF. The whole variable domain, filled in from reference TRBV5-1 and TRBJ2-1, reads KAGVTQTPRYLIKTRGQQVTLSCSPISGHRSVSWYQQTPGQGLQFLFEYFSETQRNKGNFPGRFSGRQFSNSRSEMNVSTLELGDSALYLCASSSLAESSYNEQFFGPGTRLTVL.